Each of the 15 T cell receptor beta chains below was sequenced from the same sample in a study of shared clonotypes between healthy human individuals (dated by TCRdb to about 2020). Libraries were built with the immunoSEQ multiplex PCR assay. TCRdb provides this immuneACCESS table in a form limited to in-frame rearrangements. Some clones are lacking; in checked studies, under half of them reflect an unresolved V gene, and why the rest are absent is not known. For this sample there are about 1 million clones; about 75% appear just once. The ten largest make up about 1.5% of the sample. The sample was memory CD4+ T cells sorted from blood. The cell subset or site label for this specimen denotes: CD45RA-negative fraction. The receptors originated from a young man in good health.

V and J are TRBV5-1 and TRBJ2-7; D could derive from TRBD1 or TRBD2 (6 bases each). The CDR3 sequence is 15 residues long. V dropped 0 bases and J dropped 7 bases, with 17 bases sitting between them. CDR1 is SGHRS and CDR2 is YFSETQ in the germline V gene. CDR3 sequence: CASSLASGALGEQYF. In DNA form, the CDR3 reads TGCGCCAGCAGCTTGGCTTCGGGGGCCTTGGGGGAGCAGTACTTC. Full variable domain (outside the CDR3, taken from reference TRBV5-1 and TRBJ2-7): KAGVTQTPRYLIKTRGQQVTLSCSPISGHRSVSWYQQTPGQGLQFLFEYFSETQRNKGNFPGRFSGRQFSNSRSEMNVSTLELGDSALYLCASSLASGALGEQYFGPGTRLTVT.

CDR3 nucleotide sequence: TGTGCCATCAGTGAGTCGTTGGCTAGCGGGTACAATGAGCAGTTCTTC. Translation gives CAISESLASGYNEQFF. The chain links TRBV10-3 to TRBJ2-1; 8 nucleotides match TRBD2. Germline lookup yields CDR1 ENHRY and CDR2 SYGVKD. The V and J ends lost 0 bases and 4 bases, in that order; junction bases with no gene match: 5. The CDR3 runs to 16 residues.

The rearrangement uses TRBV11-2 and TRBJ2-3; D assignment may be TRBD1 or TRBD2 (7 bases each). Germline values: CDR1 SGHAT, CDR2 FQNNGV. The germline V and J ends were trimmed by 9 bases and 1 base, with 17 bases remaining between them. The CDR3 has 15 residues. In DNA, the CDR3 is TGTGCCAGTTTACAGGGGAGGGCCCGCACAGATACGCAGTATTTT. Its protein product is CASLQGRARTDTQYF.

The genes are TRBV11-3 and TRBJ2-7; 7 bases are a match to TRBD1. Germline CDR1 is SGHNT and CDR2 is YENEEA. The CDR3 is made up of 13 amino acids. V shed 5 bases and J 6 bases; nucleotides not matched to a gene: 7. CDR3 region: CASSLGTVAEQYF. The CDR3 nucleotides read TGTGCCAGCAGCCTAGGGACAGTCGCCGAGCAGTACTTC. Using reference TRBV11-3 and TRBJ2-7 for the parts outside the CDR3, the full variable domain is EAGVVQSPRYKIIEKKQPVAFWCNPISGHNTLYWYLQNLGQGPELLIRYENEEAVDDSQLPKDRFSAERLKGVDSTLKIQPAELGDSAVYLCASSLGTVAEQYFGPGTRLTVT.

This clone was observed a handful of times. The CDR3 sequence: CSVQGPGGETQYF. CDR3 coding DNA: TGCAGCGTCCAGGGACCCGGTGGAGAGACCCAGTACTTC. This chain uses TRBV29-1 with TRBJ2-5, with D tentatively TRBD1 or TRBD2 (5 bases each). CDR1 and CDR2 from the germline V gene are SQVTM and ANQGSEA. The CDR3 is made up of 13 amino acids. Trimming pared 6 bases from V and 4 bases from J, leaving 15 bases between.

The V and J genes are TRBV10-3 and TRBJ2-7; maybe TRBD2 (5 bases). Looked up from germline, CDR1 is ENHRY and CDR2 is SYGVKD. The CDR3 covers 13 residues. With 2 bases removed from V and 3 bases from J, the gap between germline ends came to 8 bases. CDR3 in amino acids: CAISEGGDYEQYF. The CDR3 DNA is TGTGCCATCAGTGAGGGAGGAGACTACGAGCAGTACTTC.

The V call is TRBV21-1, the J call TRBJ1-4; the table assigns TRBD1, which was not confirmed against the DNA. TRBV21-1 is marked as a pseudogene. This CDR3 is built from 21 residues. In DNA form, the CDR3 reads TGTGCCAGCAGCAAAGCCTTCGGGAGCCGGGACAGGGGCGCAGCTAATGAAAAACTGTTTTTT. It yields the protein CASSKAFGSRDRGAANEKLFF.

CDR3 region: CASSRTATSQTGELFF. The CDR3 bases are TGTGCCAGCAGCCGGACAGCCACAAGTCAAACCGGGGAGCTGTTTTTT. V gene TRBV7-8 combines with J gene TRBJ2-2; D perhaps matches TRBD1 (6 bases). CDR3 length: 16 residues. Germline V gives CDR1 SGHVS, CDR2 FQNEAQ. The V gene lost 5 bases and the J gene lost 5 bases, with 18 bases spanning the gap.

CDR3 in amino acids: CASSRNKGDTGNEQYF. CDR3 nucleotides: TGTGCCAGTAGTCGAAATAAAGGGGATACGGGAAACGAGCAGTACTTC. The V call is TRBV19, the J call TRBJ2-7; D may be TRBD1 or TRBD2 (5 bases each). CDR3 length: 16 amino acids. The V gene lost 5 bases and the J gene lost 5 bases, with 22 bases spanning the gap. In germline, CDR1 is LNHDA, CDR2 SQIVND (reference sequence).

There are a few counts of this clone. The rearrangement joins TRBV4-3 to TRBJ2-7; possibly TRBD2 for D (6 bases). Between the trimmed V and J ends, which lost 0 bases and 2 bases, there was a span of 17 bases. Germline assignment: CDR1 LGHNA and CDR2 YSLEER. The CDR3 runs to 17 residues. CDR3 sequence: CASSQDLNGGLTYEQYF. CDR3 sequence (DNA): TGCGCCAGCAGCCAAGATCTGAATGGCGGACTAACCTACGAGCAGTACTTC.

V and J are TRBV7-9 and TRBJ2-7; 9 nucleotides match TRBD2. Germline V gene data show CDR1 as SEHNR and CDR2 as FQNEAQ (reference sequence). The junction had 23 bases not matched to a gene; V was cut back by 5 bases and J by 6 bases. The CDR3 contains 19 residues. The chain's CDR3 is CASSPSRKLAGSRGAEQYF. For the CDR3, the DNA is TGTGCCAGCAGCCCATCCCGTAAGCTAGCGGGATCGAGGGGAGCCGAGCAGTACTTC.

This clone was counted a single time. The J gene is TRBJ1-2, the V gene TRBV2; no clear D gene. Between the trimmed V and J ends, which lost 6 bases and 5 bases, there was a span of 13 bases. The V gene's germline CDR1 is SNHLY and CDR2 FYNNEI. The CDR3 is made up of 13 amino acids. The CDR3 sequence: CASSAIDGYGYTF. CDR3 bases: TGTGCCAGCAGCGCAATTGACGGTTATGGCTACACCTTC.

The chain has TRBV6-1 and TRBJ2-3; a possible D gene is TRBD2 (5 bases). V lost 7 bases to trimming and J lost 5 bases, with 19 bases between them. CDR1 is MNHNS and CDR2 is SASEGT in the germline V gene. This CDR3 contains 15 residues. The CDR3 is CASTPRRARGDTQYF. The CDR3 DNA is TGTGCCAGCACCCCCAGGCGGGCCCGCGGAGATACGCAGTATTTT.

CDR3: CASSVARADNSPLHF. The CDR3, as DNA: TGTGCCAGCAGCGTAGCTCGGGCGGATAATTCACCCCTCCACTTT. The rearrangement uses TRBV9 and TRBJ1-6; the D is unclear. Germline V gives CDR1 SGDLS, CDR2 YYNGEE. This CDR3 spans 15 amino acids. Trimming stripped 0 bases from V and 5 bases from J, with 9 bases between.

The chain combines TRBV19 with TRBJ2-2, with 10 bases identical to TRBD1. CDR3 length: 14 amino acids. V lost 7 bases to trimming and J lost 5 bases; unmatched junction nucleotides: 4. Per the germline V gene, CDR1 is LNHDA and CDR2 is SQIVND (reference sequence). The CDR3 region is CASNDRGPTGELFF. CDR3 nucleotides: TGTGCCAGTAATGACAGGGGGCCGACCGGGGAGCTGTTTTTT.